A single sample gave rise to the 3 T cell receptor beta chains below, sequenced in a study of T-cell memory formation after mild COVID-19. Using its own MiXCR run on the 5' RACE reads, TCRdb lists one record per CDR3 protein. The sample has 350,000 to 400,000 distinct CDR3 sequences, around 14% seen once. The sample comprised PBMCs or a T cell subset sorted from them (not recorded which). The receptors stem from a man between 18 and 29 years old who had mild COVID-19 (a few samples of this study predate the infection). Cell type and time point are not known.

The chain employs TRBV27 and TRBJ2-5; 7 nucleotides align to TRBD2. Per germline, CDR1 MNHEY and CDR2 SMNVEV (reference sequence). V dropped 3 bases and J dropped 2; count of bases not matched to a gene: 9. The CDR3 length is 16 residues. DNA of the CDR3: TGTGCCAGCAGTTTTTTTTCAGGGAGGGGTCAAGAGACCCAGTACTTC. Its translation: CASSFFSGRGQETQYF.

The chain links TRBV7-2 to TRBJ2-1, with 7 bases identical to TRBD1. The CDR3 runs 16 residues. Germline V gene data show CDR1 as SGHTA and CDR2 as FQGNSA. Trimming removed 2 bases from V and 2 bases from J; junction bases left unmatched: 6. The CDR3 reads CASSLPRDSPYNEQFF. In DNA, the CDR3 is TGTGCCAGCAGCTTACCCCGGGACAGTCCCTACAATGAGCAGTTCTTC.

The chain is built from TRBV5-1 and TRBJ1-1; D is possibly TRBD1 (6 bases). The V end lost 2 bases, the J end lost 4 bases, and 9 bases lay between the germline ends. Germline loops: CDR1 SGHRS, CDR2 YFSETQ. CDR3 length equals 13 residues. Written as DNA, the CDR3 is TGCGCCAGCAGCTTTCAGGGGAGCACTGAAGCTTTCTTT. Translated: CASSFQGSTEAFF.